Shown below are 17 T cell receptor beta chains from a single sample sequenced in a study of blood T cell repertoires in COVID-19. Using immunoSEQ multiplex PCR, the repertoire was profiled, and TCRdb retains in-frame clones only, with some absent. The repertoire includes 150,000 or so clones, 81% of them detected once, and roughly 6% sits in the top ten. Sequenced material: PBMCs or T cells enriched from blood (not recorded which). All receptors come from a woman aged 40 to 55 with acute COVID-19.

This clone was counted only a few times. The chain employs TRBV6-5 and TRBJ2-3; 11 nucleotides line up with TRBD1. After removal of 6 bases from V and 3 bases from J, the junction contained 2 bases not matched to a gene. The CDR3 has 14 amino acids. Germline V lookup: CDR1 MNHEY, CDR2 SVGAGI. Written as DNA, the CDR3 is TGTGCCAGCAGGCGGGACAGGGGGACAGATACGCAGTATTTT. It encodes CASRRDRGTDTQYF.

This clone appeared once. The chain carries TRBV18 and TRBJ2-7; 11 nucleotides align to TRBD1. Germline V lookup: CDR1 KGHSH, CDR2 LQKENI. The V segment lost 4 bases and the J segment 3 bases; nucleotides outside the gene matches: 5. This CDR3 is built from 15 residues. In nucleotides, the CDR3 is TGTGCCAGCTCACTGACGGGACAGGGGGACTACGAGCAGTACGTC. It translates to CASSLTGQGDYEQYV.

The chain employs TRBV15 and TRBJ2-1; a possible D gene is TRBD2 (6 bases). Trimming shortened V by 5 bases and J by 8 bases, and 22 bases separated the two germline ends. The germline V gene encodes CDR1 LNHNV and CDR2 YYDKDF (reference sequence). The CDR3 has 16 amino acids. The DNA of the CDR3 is TGTGCCACCAGCGCAACCAGCGGGCCTCTCGACCATGAGCAGTTCTTC. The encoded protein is CATSATSGPLDHEQFF.

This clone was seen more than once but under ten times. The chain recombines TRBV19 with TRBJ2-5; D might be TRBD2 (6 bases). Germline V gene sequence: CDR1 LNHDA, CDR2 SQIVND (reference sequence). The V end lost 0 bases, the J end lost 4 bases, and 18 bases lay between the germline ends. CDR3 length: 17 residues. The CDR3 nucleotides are TGTGCCAGTAGTATAGATCGGAGGGCCGGAGACGGAGAGACCCAGTACTTC. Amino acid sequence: CASSIDRRAGDGETQYF.

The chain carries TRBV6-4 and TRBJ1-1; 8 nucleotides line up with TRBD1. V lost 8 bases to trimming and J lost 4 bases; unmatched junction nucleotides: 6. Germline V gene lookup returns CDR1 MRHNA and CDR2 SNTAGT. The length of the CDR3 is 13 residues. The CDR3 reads CASARTGGTEAFF. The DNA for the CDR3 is TGTGCCAGCGCCAGAACAGGGGGCACTGAAGCTTTCTTT.

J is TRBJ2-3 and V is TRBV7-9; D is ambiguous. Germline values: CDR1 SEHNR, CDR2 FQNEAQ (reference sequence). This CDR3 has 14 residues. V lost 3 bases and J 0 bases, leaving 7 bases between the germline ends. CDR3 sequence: CASSLSQSTDTQYF. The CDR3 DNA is TGTGCCAGCAGCTTGTCCCAAAGCACAGATACGCAGTATTTT.

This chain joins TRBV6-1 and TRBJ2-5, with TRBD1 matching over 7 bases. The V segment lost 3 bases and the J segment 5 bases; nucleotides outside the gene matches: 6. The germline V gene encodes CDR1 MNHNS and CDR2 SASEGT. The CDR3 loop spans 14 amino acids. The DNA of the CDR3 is TGTGCCAGCAGTGAGGGGACAGCGCGGGAGACCCAGTACTTC. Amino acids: CASSEGTARETQYF.

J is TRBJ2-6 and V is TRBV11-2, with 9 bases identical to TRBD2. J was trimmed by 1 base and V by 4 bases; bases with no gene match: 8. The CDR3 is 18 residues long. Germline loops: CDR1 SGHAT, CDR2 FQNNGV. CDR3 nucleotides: TGTGCCAGCAGCTCGGGGCTAGCGGGACAGTCTGGGGCCAACGTCCTGACTTTC. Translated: CASSSGLAGQSGANVLTF.

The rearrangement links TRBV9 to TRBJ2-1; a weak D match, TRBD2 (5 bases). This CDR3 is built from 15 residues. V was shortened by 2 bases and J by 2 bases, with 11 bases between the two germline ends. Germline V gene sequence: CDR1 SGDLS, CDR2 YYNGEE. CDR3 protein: CASSVQGSPYNEQFF. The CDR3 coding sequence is TGTGCCAGCAGCGTGCAAGGGAGTCCCTACAATGAGCAGTTCTTC.

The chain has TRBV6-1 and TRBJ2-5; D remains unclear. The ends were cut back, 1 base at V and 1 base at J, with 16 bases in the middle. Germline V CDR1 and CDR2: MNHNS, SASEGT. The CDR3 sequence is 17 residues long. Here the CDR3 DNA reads TGTGCCAGCAGTGAAGGTCGAGGAATGCGATTCCAAGAGACCCAGTACTTC. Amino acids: CASSEGRGMRFQETQYF.

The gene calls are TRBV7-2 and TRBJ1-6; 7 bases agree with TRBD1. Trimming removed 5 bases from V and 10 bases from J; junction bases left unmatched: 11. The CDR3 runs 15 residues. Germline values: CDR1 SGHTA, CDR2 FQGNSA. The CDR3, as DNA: TGTGCCAGCAGCAGGAACAGGGGATGGGAGTCACCCCTCCACTTT. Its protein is CASSRNRGWESPLHF.

The CDR3 DNA reads TGTGCCAGCAAGACGGCGGACTATGGCTACACCTTC. Its translation: CASKTADYGYTF. This chain uses TRBV6-5 with TRBJ1-2; D not certain. CDR1 and CDR2 (germline): MNHEY, SVGAGI. With 7 bases removed from V and 3 bases from J, the gap between germline ends came to 9 bases. CDR3 length: 12 amino acids.

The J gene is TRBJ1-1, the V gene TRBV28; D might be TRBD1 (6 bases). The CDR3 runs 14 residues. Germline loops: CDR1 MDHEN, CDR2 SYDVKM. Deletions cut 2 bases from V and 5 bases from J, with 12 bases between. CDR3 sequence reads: CASSLGGGRTEAFF. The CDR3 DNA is TGTGCCAGCAGTTTAGGGGGGGGCCGGACTGAAGCTTTCTTT.

CDR3 coding DNA: TGTGCCAGTAGTATCGGGATACGCGGGGGCTACACCTTC. It is translated as CASSIGIRGGYTF. The chain uses TRBV19 and TRBJ1-2; D is unclear. CDR1 and CDR2 (germline): LNHDA, SQIVND (reference sequence). V lost 3 bases and J 8 bases, leaving 13 bases between the germline ends. This CDR3 is 13 amino acids long.

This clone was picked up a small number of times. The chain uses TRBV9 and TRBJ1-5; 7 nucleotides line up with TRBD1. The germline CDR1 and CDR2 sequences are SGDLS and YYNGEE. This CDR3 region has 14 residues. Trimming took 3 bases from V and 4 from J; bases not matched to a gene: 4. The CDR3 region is CASSEGTANQPQHF. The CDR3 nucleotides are TGTGCCAGCAGCGAAGGGACAGCAAATCAGCCCCAGCATTTT. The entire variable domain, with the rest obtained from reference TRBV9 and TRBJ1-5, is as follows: DSGVTQTPKHLITATGQRVTLRCSPRSGDLSVYWYQQSLDQGLQFLIQYYNGEERAKGNILERFSAQQFPDLHSELNLSSLELGDSALYFCASSEGTANQPQHFGDGTRLSIL.

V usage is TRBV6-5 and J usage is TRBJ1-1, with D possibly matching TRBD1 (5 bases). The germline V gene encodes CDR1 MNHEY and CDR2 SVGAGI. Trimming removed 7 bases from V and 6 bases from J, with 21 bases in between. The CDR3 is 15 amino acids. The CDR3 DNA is TGTGCCAGCATCAGGGCGGGGGAAGGTTGGCCTGAAGCTTTCTTT. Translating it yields CASIRAGEGWPEAFF.

The CDR3 reads CASSPSDSYGYTF. The CDR3 DNA reads TGTGCCAGTAGCCCATCTGACAGCTATGGCTACACCTTC. The rearrangement uses TRBV19 and TRBJ1-2; possible D gene TRBD1, 5 bases. Trimming stripped 6 bases from V and 4 bases from J, with 12 bases between. The CDR3 is 13 amino acids. The germline CDR1 and CDR2 sequences are LNHDA and SQIVND (reference sequence).